The rows below give T cell receptor delta chains drawn from one sample of a study of gamma-delta T cells after stem cell transplantation. TCRdb re-identified clones in the RT-PCR reads via CATT. Of roughly 600 delta-chain clones in the sample, 20% to 25% were seen once. The sequencing sample was made of gamma-delta T cells. The receptors shown here come from a human donor. It is not recorded whose cells these are; they may come from a transplant donor. CDR3s include the opening cysteine and the closing phenylalanine or tryptophan. The D gene is left open where the match is weak. Size values are once, few and many counts, or a class for expanded clones, and some rows have none.

CDR3nt	CDR3aa	abundance	v_gene	j_gene	d_gene
TGTGCCTGTGACACCGTGGGACGGGGGATACGCGGACGGCCCGATAAACTCATCTTT	CACDTVGRGIRGRPDKLIF	medium-sized	TRDV2	TRDJ1	TRDD3
TGTGCCTGTGACCCCACTTCGTCGGGGAATGCGTACACCGATAAACTCATCTTT	CACDPTSSGNAYTDKLIF	large	TRDV2	TRDJ1	NA
TGTGCCTGTGACGCCCTGGGGAGTACCGATAAACTCATCTTT	CACDALGSTDKLIF	NA	TRDV2	TRDJ1	NA
TGTGCCTGTGACCTGCTTACTGAATCTACCGATAAACTCATCTTT	CACDLLTESTDKLIF	large	TRDV2	TRDJ1	NA
TGTGCCTGTGACTTACTGGGGGATATGTACACCGATAAACTCATCTTT	CACDLLGDMYTDKLIF	few	TRDV2	TRDJ1	TRDD3
TGTGCCTGTGACGCCCTACTGGGGGATAGCACCGATAAACTCATCTTT	CACDALLGDSTDKLIF	few	TRDV2	TRDJ1	TRDD3
TGTGCCTGTGACCTAATGCTTCGAGAGCCGACCAGCTCCTGGGACACCCGACAGATGTTTTTC	CACDLMLREPTSSWDTRQMFF	large	TRDV2	TRDJ3	NA
TGTGCCTGTGACACCGTGGATGGGGGATACGCGGGTCCTATCATCTTT	CACDTVDGGYAGPIIF	large	TRDV2	TRDJ1	TRDD3
TGTGCCTGTGACACACTGGGGGATATTAACACCGATAAACTCATCTTT	CACDTLGDINTDKLIF	large	TRDV2	TRDJ1	TRDD3
TGTGCCTGTGACACTTTGGGGGATACGCAAGAGACGCCACTCATCTTT	CACDTLGDTQETPLIF	NA	TRDV2	TRDJ1	TRDD3
TGTGCCTGTGACACCGTGACTGGGGGAACGCCCGATAAACTCATCTTT	CACDTVTGGTPDKLIF	large	TRDV2	TRDJ1	TRDD3
TGTGCCTGTGACACCTTATCCTACGGATCTGGGGGGGGGACCGATAAACTCATCTTT	CACDTLSYGSGGGTDKLIF	large	TRDV2	TRDJ1	NA
TGTGCCTGTGACACCGTACTTTACACCGATAAACTCATCTTT	CACDTVLYTDKLIF	large	TRDV2	TRDJ1	NA
TGTGCCTGTGACACCGTGACGGCGGCCACCGATAAACTCATCTTT	CACDTVTAATDKLIF	hyperexpanded	TRDV2	TRDJ1	NA
TGTGCCTGTTACTCAGTACTGGGGGATATGTACACCGATAAACTCATCTTT	CACYSVLGDMYTDKLIF	hyperexpanded	TRDV2	TRDJ1	TRDD3
TGTGCCTGTGACCCCGTGCAACCGAGGGGTTACACCGATAAACTCATCTTT	CACDPVQPRGYTDKLIF	few	TRDV2	TRDJ1	NA
TGTGCCTGTGACACTATCACTGGGGGATACGCAACCGATAAACTCATCTTT	CACDTITGGYATDKLIF	large	TRDV2	TRDJ1	TRDD3
NA	CSVLLCSKRGPGANKGVIF	NA	TRAV29/DV5	TRDJ1	NA
TGTGCCTGTGACACCGCGGGGGGAGACGTCTCCTGGGACACCCGACAGATGTTTTTC	CACDTAGGDVSWDTRQMFF	large	TRDV2	TRDJ3	NA
TGTGCCTGTGACCCACTGGGGATCACCGATAAACTCATCTTT	CACDPLGITDKLIF	NA	TRDV2	TRDJ1	TRDD3
TGTGCCTGTGACACCCCCGGTACTGGGGGATCCACCGCCTGGGACACCCGACAGATGTTTTTC	CACDTPGTGGSTAWDTRQMFF	medium-sized	TRDV2	TRDJ3	TRDD3
TGTGCCTGTGACGGACTGGGATACGACACCGATAAACTCATCTTT	CACDGLGYDTDKLIF	few	TRDV2	TRDJ1	TRDD3
TGTGCCTGTGGCACCGTTACTGGGGGAGCCCATCCGATATACTACACCGATAAACTCATCTTT	CACGTVTGGAHPIYYTDKLIF	NA	TRDV2	TRDJ1	TRDD3
TGTGCCTGTGACCCACTCCTACTGGGGGATACCAACACCGATAAACTCATCTTT	CACDPLLLGDTNTDKLIF	large	TRDV2	TRDJ1	TRDD3
TGTGCCTGTGACACGGTTGGGGATACAAGGCGAAGCGATAAACTCATCTTT	CACDTVGDTRRSDKLIF	large	TRDV2	TRDJ1	TRDD3
TGTGCCTGTGACCCACTGGGGAGTACCGATAAACTCATCTTT	CACDPLGSTDKLIF	hyperexpanded	TRDV2	TRDJ1	TRDD3
TGTGCCTGTGACAGCGTACTGGGGGATTCGGTGTACACCGATAAACTCATCTTT	CACDSVLGDSVYTDKLIF	large	TRDV2	TRDJ1	TRDD3
TGTGCCTGTGACACAGTTCCTACTTCTGGGGGATACCCGTACACCGATAAACTCATCTTT	CACDTVPTSGGYPYTDKLIF	NA	TRDV2	TRDJ1	TRDD3
TGTGCCTGTGACACCCTTGCGTCTGGGGGATACGGTAAACTCATCTTT	CACDTLASGGYGKLIF	large	TRDV2	TRDJ1	TRDD3
TGTGCCTGTGACCCTATCCAGGGGGGACACGCTTGGACCGATAAACTCATCTTT	CACDPIQGGHAWTDKLIF	NA	TRDV2	TRDJ1	NA
TGTGCCTGTGACCCCCTGGGGGATAGCACCGATAAACTCATCTTT	CACDPLGDSTDKLIF	large	TRDV2	TRDJ1	TRDD3
TGTGCCTGTGACACCGTTCTACTGGGGGATGGTAACACCGATAAACTCATCTTT	CACDTVLLGDGNTDKLIF	few	TRDV2	TRDJ1	TRDD3
TGTGCCTGTGACACCGTAAATGCTGAGGACACCGATAAACTCATCTTT	CACDTVNAEDTDKLIF	hyperexpanded	TRDV2	TRDJ1	NA
TGTGCCTGTGACAAGGTACTGGGGGATACGAACTACTCCTGGGACACCCGACAGATGTTTTTC	CACDKVLGDTNYSWDTRQMFF	large	TRDV2	TRDJ3	TRDD3
TGTGCCTGTGACGACCTTGGGGGATACCGTACCGATAAACTCATCTTT	CACDDLGGYRTDKLIF	hyperexpanded	TRDV2	TRDJ1	TRDD3